This TCR beta chain was sequenced for a study of blood T cell repertoires in COVID-19. V was clipped by 3 bases and J by 0 bases, with 12 bases between them. The CDR3 consists of 16 residues. Looked up from germline, CDR1 is MNHEY and CDR2 is SVGAGI. As processed by the authors: Reference gene primers were amplified, and this amplification served to estimate nucleated cell counts. The data were produced by immunoSEQ multiplex PCR, yet TCRdb's version contains in-frame clones alone and is incomplete. For V, J and clone size, that table is used; D and trimming come from the DNA. Altogether tens of thousands of clones are present, over 80% being singletons, with the ten largest covering 2.5%.

The sequence was obtained from a man aged 80 or over with active or convalescent COVID-19. This chain links TRBV6-5 with TRBJ2-1; tentative D call: TRBD2 (6 bases). Sample: peripheral blood. CDR3 DNA: TGTGCCAGCAGTTATTATAGCGGACACTCCTACAATGAGCAGTTCTTC. Translated: CASSYYSGHSYNEQFF.